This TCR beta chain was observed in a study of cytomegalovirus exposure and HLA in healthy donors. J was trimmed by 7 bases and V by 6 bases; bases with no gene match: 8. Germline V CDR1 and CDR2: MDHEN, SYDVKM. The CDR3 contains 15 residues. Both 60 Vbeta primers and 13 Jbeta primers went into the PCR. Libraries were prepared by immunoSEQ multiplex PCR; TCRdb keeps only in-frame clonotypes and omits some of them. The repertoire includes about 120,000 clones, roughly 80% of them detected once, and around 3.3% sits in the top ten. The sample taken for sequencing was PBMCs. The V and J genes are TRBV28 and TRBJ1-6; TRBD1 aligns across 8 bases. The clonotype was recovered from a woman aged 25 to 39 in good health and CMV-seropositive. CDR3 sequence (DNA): TGTGCCAGCAGGCCCCGGACAGGGACAAATTCACCCCTCCACTTT. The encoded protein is CASRPRTGTNSPLHF.